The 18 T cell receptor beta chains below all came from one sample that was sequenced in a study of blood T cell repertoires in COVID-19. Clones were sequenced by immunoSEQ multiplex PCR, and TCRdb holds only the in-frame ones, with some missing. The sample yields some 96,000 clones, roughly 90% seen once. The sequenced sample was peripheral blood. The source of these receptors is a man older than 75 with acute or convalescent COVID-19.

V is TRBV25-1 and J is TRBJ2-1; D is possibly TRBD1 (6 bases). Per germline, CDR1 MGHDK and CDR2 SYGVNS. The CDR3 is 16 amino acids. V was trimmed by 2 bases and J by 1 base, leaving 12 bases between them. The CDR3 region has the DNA TGTGCCAGCAGTGAAATCAGGGGTTTGTCCTACAATGAGCAGTTCTTC. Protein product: CASSEIRGLSYNEQFF.

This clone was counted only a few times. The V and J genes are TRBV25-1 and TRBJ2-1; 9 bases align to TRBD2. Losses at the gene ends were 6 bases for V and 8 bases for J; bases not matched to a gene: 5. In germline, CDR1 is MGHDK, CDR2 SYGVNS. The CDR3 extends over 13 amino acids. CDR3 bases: TGTGCCAGCAGCTATAGCGGGAGAGATGAGCAGTTCTTC. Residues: CASSYSGRDEQFF.

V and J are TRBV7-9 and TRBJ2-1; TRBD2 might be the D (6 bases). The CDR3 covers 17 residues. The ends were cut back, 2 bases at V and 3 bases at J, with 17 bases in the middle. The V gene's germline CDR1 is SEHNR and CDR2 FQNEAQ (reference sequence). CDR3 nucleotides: TGTGCCAGCAGCTTACCCTCCTGGCGGGGAAACTACAATGAGCAGTTCTTC. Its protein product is CASSLPSWRGNYNEQFF. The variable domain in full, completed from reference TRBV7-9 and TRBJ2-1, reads DTGVSQNPRHKITKRGQNVTFRCDPISEHNRLYWYRQTLGQGPEFLTYFQNEAQLEKSRLLSDRFSAERPKGSFSTLEIQRTEQGDSAMYLCASSLPSWRGNYNEQFFGPGTRLTVL.

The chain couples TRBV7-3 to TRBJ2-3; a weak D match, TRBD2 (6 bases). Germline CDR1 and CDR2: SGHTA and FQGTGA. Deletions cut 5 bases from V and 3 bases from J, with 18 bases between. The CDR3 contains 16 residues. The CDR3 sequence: CASSAVMGGGTDTQYF. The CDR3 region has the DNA TGTGCCAGCAGCGCCGTAATGGGAGGCGGGACAGATACGCAGTATTTT.

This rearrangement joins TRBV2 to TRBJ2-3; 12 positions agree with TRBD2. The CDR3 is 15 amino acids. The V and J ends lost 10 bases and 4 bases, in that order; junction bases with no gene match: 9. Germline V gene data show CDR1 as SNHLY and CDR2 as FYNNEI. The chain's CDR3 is CATRLAGVGADTQYF. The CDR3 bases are TGTGCCACCCGACTAGCGGGAGTAGGTGCAGATACGCAGTATTTT.

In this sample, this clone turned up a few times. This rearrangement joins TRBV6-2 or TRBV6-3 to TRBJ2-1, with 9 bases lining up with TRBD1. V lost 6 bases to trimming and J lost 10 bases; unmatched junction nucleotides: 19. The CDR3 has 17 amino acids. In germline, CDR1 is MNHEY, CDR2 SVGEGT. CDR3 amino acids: CASSRLRGRDREREQFF. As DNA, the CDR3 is TGTGCCAGCAGCAGGCTGAGGGGACGGGACAGGGAACGGGAGCAGTTCTTC.

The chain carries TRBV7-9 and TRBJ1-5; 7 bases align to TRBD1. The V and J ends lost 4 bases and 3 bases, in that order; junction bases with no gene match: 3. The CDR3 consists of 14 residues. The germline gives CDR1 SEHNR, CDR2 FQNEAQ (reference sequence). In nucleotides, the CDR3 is TGTGCCAGCAGCTCTGGGACAGTCAATCAGCCCCAGCATTTT. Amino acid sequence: CASSSGTVNQPQHF.

The CDR3 is CATSGGTLEQFF. The CDR3 bases are TGTGCCACCAGCGGGGGGACTCTCGAGCAGTTCTTC. This rearrangement joins TRBV15 to TRBJ2-1; TRBD2 might be the D (6 bases). V was shortened by 5 bases and J by 10 bases, with 12 bases between the two germline ends. The CDR3 consists of 12 residues. Germline-derived CDR1 and CDR2 are LNHNV and YYDKDF (reference sequence).

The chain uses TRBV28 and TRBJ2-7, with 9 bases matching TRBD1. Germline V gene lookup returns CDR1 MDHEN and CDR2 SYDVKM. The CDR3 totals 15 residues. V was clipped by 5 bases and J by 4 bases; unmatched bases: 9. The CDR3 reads CASSAGGQGRYEQYF. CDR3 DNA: TGTGCCAGCAGTGCTGGGGGACAGGGTCGGTACGAGCAGTACTTC.

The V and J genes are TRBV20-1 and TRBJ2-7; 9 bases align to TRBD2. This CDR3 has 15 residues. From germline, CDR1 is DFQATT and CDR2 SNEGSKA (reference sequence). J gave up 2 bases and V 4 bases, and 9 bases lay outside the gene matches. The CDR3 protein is CSAIDGAGGTYEQYF. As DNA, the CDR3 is TGCAGTGCTATTGATGGGGCGGGAGGGACCTACGAGCAGTACTTC.

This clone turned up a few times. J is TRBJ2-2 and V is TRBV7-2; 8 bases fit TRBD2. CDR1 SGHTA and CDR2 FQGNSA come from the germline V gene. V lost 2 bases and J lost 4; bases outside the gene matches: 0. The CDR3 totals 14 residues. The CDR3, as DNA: TGTGCCAGCAGCTTACTAGCGGGCACCGGGGAGCTGTTTTTT. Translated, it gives CASSLLAGTGELFF.

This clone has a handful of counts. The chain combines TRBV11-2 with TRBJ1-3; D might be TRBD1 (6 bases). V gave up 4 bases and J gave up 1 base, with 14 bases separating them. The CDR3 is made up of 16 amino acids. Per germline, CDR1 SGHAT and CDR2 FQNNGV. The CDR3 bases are TGTGCCAGCAGCTCAGGGGAGGGACTTTCTGGAAACACCATATATTTT. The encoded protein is CASSSGEGLSGNTIYF.

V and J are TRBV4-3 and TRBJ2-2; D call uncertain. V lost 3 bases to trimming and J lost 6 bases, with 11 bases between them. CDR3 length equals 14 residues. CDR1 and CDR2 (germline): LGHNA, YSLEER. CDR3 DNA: TGCGCCAGCAGCCACGAGACTCGGTCCGGGGAGCTGTTTTTT. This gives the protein CASSHETRSGELFF.

Here the CDR3 DNA reads TGCGCCAGCAGACCGGGACAGGGGGATCAGCCCCAGCATTTT. Amino acid sequence: CASRPGQGDQPQHF. The chain recombines TRBV5-1 with TRBJ1-5, with 11 positions matching TRBD1. Unmatched junction bases numbered 3, after V lost 5 bases and J lost 5 bases. From germline, CDR1 is SGHRS and CDR2 YFSETQ. The CDR3 runs 14 residues.

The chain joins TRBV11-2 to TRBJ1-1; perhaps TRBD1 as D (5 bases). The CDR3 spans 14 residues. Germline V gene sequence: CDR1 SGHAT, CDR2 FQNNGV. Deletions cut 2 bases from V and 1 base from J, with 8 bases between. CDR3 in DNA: TGTGCCAGCAGCTTACGTCAGGGGAACACTGAAGCTTTCTTT. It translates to CASSLRQGNTEAFF.

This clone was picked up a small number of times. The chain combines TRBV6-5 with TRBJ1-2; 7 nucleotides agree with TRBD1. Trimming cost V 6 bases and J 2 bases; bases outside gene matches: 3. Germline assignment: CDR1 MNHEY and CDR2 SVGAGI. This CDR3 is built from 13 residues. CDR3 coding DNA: TGTGCCAGCAGACCGGGACAGAACTATGGCTACACCTTC. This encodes CASRPGQNYGYTF.

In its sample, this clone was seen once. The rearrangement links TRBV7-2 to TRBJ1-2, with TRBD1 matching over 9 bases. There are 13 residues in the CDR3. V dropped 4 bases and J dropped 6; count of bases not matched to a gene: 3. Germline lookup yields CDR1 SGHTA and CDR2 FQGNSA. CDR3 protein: CASSWGQGNGYTF. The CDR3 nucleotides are TGTGCCAGCAGCTGGGGACAGGGTAATGGCTACACCTTC.

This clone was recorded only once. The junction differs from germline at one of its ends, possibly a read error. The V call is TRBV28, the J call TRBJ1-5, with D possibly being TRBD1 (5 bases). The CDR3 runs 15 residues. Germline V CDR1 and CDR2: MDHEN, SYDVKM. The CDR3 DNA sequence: TGTGCCAGCAGTTTATCCCTAGGGGAAAATCCGCCCCAGCATTTT. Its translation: CASSLSLGENPPQHF.